A selection of T cell receptor beta chains follows, all from one sample in a study of T cell responses to AZD1222 COVID-19 vaccine. The assay was immunoSEQ multiplex PCR, and TCRdb's table has in-frame clones only and misses some. Among tens of thousands of clones listed, around 82% were seen once. The sample consisted of peripheral blood, taken 28 days after the second AZD1222 dose. These receptors originate from an adult who received the AZD1222 COVID-19 vaccine. CDR3s include the opening cysteine and the closing phenylalanine or tryptophan. D genes are given only for firm matches. Clone size is shown for a subset of rows, as once, few, many or a class of expanded clone.

j_gene	v_gene	d_gene	abundance	CDR3nt	CDR3aa
TRBJ2-7	TRBV19	TRBD1	.	TGTGCCAGTAGTAGCCGGCAGGGGGCCAACGAGCAGTACTTC	CASSSRQGANEQYF
TRBJ2-7	TRBV10-3	.	.	TGTGCCAGCCGGGACTCGGCCTACGAGCAGTACTTC	CASRDSAYEQYF
TRBJ1-6	TRBV3-1/TRBV3-2	.	.	TGTGCCAGCAGCCGAGCCACGGGACAAAATAATTCACCCCTCCACTTT	CASSRATGQNNSPLHF
TRBJ1-2	TRBV7-2	.	.	TGTGCCAGCAGCTTAGACTCTCGCGGGGCCTATGGCTACACCTTC	CASSLDSRGAYGYTF
TRBJ1-2	TRBV29-1	.	.	TGCAGCGTTGTAGGGGGAGTAGAGGTTGGCTACACCTTC	CSVVGGVEVGYTF
TRBJ1-1	TRBV7-8	TRBD1	.	TGTGCCAGCAGCCCATACAGGGGGCGCGACACTGAAGCTTTCTTT	CASSPYRGRDTEAFF
TRBJ2-1	TRBV29-1	TRBD2	.	TGCAGCAAAGGACTAGCGGGGGTGCAGTTCTTC	CSKGLAGVQFF
TRBJ2-1	TRBV2	TRBD2	.	TGTGCCAGCCTAGCGGAAAACAGCTATGAGCAGTTCTTC	CASLAENSYEQFF
TRBJ1-2	TRBV5-6	.	few	TGTGCCAGCAGCCACGGGGGAGGCTACACCTTC	CASSHGGGYTF
TRBJ1-1	TRBV5-1	.	.	TGCGCCAGCAGCTTGGAACCCATGGGGATGGGTGAAGCTTTCTTT	CASSLEPMGMGEAFF
TRBJ2-6	TRBV2	TRBD1	.	TGTGCCAGCAGTGATGGGGGCAGGGGGAAGACTGGGGCCAACGTCCTGACTTTC	CASSDGGRGKTGANVLTF
TRBJ2-5	TRBV7-2	TRBD1	.	TGTGCCAGCAGCTTAGGCCTTGACAGGGCCCAAGAGACCCAGTACTTC	CASSLGLDRAQETQYF
TRBJ2-5	TRBV11-3	.	.	TGTGCCAGCAGCTTAGATGGGAACCAAGGTTCGGAGACCCAGTACTTC	CASSLDGNQGSETQYF
TRBJ2-7	TRBV7-9	.	.	TGTGCCAGCAGCTTAGAGCCCTATGAGCAGTACTTC	CASSLEPYEQYF
TRBJ2-1	TRBV7-3	.	.	TGTGCCAGCAGCTTAACTCGGACCCGCAACAATGAGCAGTTCTTC	CASSLTRTRNNEQFF
TRBJ2-3	TRBV9	TRBD2	.	TGTGCCAGCAGTCTGGGACTAGTCGAGCCAGATACGCAGTATTTT	CASSLGLVEPDTQYF
TRBJ1-3	TRBV4-1	.	.	TGCGCCAGCAGCCATCGGGGCCAGCTTCGCGGAAACACCATATATTTT	CASSHRGQLRGNTIYF
TRBJ1-6	TRBV28	TRBD1	.	TGTGCCAGCAGTTCTTCCGGACAGGTCCGGCACTCACCCCTCCACTTT	CASSSSGQVRHSPLHF
TRBJ1-4	TRBV6-1	.	.	TGTGCCACCTTCCTACCACCCCCTAATGAAAAACTGTTTTTT	CATFLPPPNEKLFF
TRBJ2-7	TRBV2	.	.	TGTGCCAGCAACCGGGAAACCTACGAGCAGTACTTC	CASNRETYEQYF
TRBJ1-4	TRBV13	.	.	TGTGCCAGCAGCCCCGGCCCCGAAAAACTGTTTTTT	CASSPGPEKLFF
TRBJ2-3	TRBV5-1	TRBD2	.	TGCGCCAGCAGCTCCGGGACTAGCGGTAACACAGATACGCAGTATTTT	CASSSGTSGNTDTQYF
TRBJ1-5	TRBV7-2	.	.	TGTGCCAGCAGCTTAGGGGGGGGTCAGCCCCAGCATTTT	CASSLGGGQPQHF
TRBJ2-1	TRBV2	TRBD2	.	TGTGCCAGCAGTGAACGGGAGGGTGATGAGCAGTTCTTC	CASSEREGDEQFF
TRBJ2-7	TRBV6-5	.	.	TGTGCCAGCAGTTCTCCTGGCGGCCGTACCTACGAGCAGTACTTC	CASSSPGGRTYEQYF
TRBJ1-4	TRBV7-8	.	.	TGTGCCAGCAGCTTAATGGGACGAACGAATGAAAAACTGTTTTTT	CASSLMGRTNEKLFF
TRBJ1-4	TRBV29-1	.	.	TGCAGCGTGGCTACAAGAACGGGGGAAAAACTGTTTTTT	CSVATRTGEKLFF
TRBJ1-2	TRBV27	.	.	TGTGCCAGCAGTTTGGAGGCCCTGGGAGGCTACACCTTC	CASSLEALGGYTF
TRBJ2-7	TRBV28	.	few	TGTGCCAGCAGTTTACCCCAGGGCACTGGCGCCTACGAGCAGTACTTC	CASSLPQGTGAYEQYF
TRBJ2-1	TRBV19	TRBD2	.	TGTGCCAGTAGTAGCACTAGCGGTGGTGAGCAGTTCTTC	CASSSTSGGEQFF
TRBJ2-7	TRBV19	.	.	TGTGCCAGTAGTATAGGGGGTTCCTACGAGCAGTACTTC	CASSIGGSYEQYF
TRBJ2-2	TRBV7-9	TRBD2	.	TGTGCCAGCAGCTTACCAAGACTAGCGGGATCCCCCGGGGAGCTGTTTTTT	CASSLPRLAGSPGELFF
TRBJ2-1	TRBV2	TRBD2	.	TGTGCCAGCAGACCGGGGGGGGTATACAATGAGCAGTTCTTC	CASRPGGVYNEQFF
TRBJ1-2	TRBV14	.	.	TGTGCCAGCAGCCAAGGCACATTTAACTATGGCTACACCTTC	CASSQGTFNYGYTF
TRBJ1-6	TRBV7-2	.	.	TGTGCCAGCAGCACCGCTCCGGGACATGGCGATTCACCCCTCCACTTT	CASSTAPGHGDSPLHF
TRBJ2-7	TRBV19	.	.	TGTGCCAGTAGTATCGGGAGTACCCACTCCTACGAGCAGTACTTC	CASSIGSTHSYEQYF
TRBJ2-7	TRBV7-2	.	.	TGTGCCAGCAGGGTACGCTCAAGCTCCTACGAGCAGTACTTC	CASRVRSSSYEQYF
TRBJ1-5	TRBV19	TRBD1	.	TGTGCCAGTAGCCGGGACAGGGCAAAGCGGCCCCAGCATTTT	CASSRDRAKRPQHF
TRBJ2-5	TRBV20-1	.	.	TGCAGTGCTAGGTATCAAGAGACCCAGTACTTC	CSARYQETQYF
TRBJ2-7	TRBV3-1/TRBV3-2	TRBD1	.	TGTGCCAGCAGCCGGGACAGCTTCTACGAGCAGTACTTC	CASSRDSFYEQYF
TRBJ1-1	TRBV12-3/TRBV12-4	.	.	TGTGCCAGCAGTTTAGACTGGCGCATAGAAGCTTTCTTT	CASSLDWRIEAFF
TRBJ2-1	TRBV7-3	.	once	TGTGCCAGCAGCGAAGAATCAGGGGATTACAATGAGCAGTTCTTC	CASSEESGDYNEQFF
TRBJ1-3	TRBV6-5	.	once	TGTGCCAGCAGTTACTCCTTGAGGTCACAAGCGGACACCATATATTTT	CASSYSLRSQADTIYF
TRBJ1-2	TRBV5-1	.	.	TGCGCCAGCAGCGTAGGTGACGGAACTAACTATGGCTACACCTTC	CASSVGDGTNYGYTF
TRBJ2-7	TRBV9	TRBD2	few	TGTGCCAGCAGCCCGCGGCGGGGGGGGCTCGACGAGCAGTACTTC	CASSPRRGGLDEQYF
TRBJ2-3	TRBV27	TRBD2	.	TGTGCCAGCAGTTTATCCGGGACTAGCAGTGGTCGGGATACGCAGTATTTT	CASSLSGTSSGRDTQYF
TRBJ2-7	TRBV10-3	.	.	TGTGCCATCAGTGAGTCAGGCTATTACTACGAGCAGTACTTC	CAISESGYYYEQYF
TRBJ1-5	TRBV4-1	.	.	TGCGCCAGCAGCCAACACAGGGTCGAGAATCAGCCCCAGCATTTT	CASSQHRVENQPQHF
TRBJ1-3	TRBV4-1	.	.	TGCGCCAGCAGCCAAGCAGGGAGTGGAAACACCATATATTTT	CASSQAGSGNTIYF
TRBJ2-1	TRBV10-3	TRBD2	once	TGTGCCATTAGCTCGGGCCCAAGACTAGCGGATTTCAATGAGCAGTTCTTC	CAISSGPRLADFNEQFF